The sequence of this T cell receptor (beta chain) was determined in a study of Ad26.COV2.S vaccination and SARS-CoV-2 variants. Whole-study results and caveats: Total T cell responses may have been underestimated by the TCR breadth and depth analyses. Relative to placebo recipients, vaccine recipients exhibited elevated spike-specific TCR breadth. It was reported that spike-specific CD8+ and CD4+ T cell responses were substantially broad after vaccination. The study found similar non-spike TCR breadth in vaccine and placebo recipients.

This table comes from immunoSEQ multiplex PCR, and its TCRdb copy is limited to in-frame clones, with some not included. The sample carries about 100,000 clones, less than 85% recorded once. To note about this clone: Its antigen is unidentified.

Germline V gives CDR1 SGHRS, CDR2 YFSETQ. The V and J ends lost 5 bases and 1 base respectively, with 9 bases between them. This CDR3 region has 13 residues. Sequenced material: peripheral blood, taken after recovery from COVID-19. The TCR was taken from a human donor who had recovered from COVID-19. The V call is TRBV5-1, the J call TRBJ1-1, with a tentative D call TRBD1 (5 bases). Here the CDR3 DNA reads TGCGCCAGCAGGAGGGGACGGAACACTGAAGCTTTCTTT. It codes for CASRRGRNTEAFF.